Listed below are T cell receptor beta chains from one sample, sequenced in a study of blood T cells in healthy people across ages. A single record per CDR3 protein comes from TCRdb applying MiXCR to the 5' RACE reads. The sample includes 700,000 to 900,000 distinct CDR3 sequences, about 55% of them seen just once. Sequencing was carried out using blood. These receptors were obtained from a man older than 75 in good health. The CDR3 runs from the conserved cysteine through the conserved F or W. A D gene is named only where the DNA matches it firmly. A row's size may be missing; if present it is once, few, many or a size class.

size: .; J: TRBJ2-4; V: TRBV11-3; D: .; CDR3: CASIIVRRLAKNIQYF; DNA: TGTGCCAGCATCATAGTACGGAGACTAGCCAAAAACATTCAGTACTTC
size: .; J: TRBJ2-3; V: TRBV3-1; D: .; CDR3: CASSQMQSSTDTQYF; DNA: TGTGCCAGCAGCCAAATGCAGTCTAGCACAGATACGCAGTATTTT
size: few; J: TRBJ2-1; V: TRBV25-1; D: TRBD1; CDR3: CASSRTGMDEQFF; DNA: TGTGCCAGCAGTCGGACAGGCATGGATGAGCAGTTCTTC
size: .; J: TRBJ2-3; V: TRBV28; D: .; CDR3: CASRLTAGDFTDTQYF; DNA: TGTGCCAGCAGACTTACCGCAGGTGATTTCACAGATACGCAGTATTTT
size: few; J: TRBJ1-1; V: TRBV29-1; D: TRBD1; CDR3: CSVGQGLNTEAFF; DNA: TGCAGCGTCGGACAGGGATTAAACACTGAAGCTTTCTTT
size: .; J: TRBJ1-1; V: TRBV9; D: .; CDR3: CASSYGGADTEAFF; DNA: TGTGCCAGCAGCTATGGGGGGGCTGACACTGAAGCTTTCTTT
size: .; J: TRBJ2-3; V: TRBV9; D: TRBD2; CDR3: CASSGPGHGGNTQYF; DNA: TGTGCCAGCAGCGGCCCAGGGCACGGGGGGAATACGCAGTATTTT
size: .; J: TRBJ2-7; V: TRBV11-2; D: .; CDR3: CASSLALDNEQYF; DNA: TGTGCCAGCAGCTTAGCTCTCGACAATGAGCAGTACTTC
size: .; J: TRBJ2-7; V: TRBV30; D: TRBD1; CDR3: CACRRGQTYEQYF; DNA: TGTGCCTGTCGCAGGGGGCAGACCTACGAGCAGTACTTC
size: few; J: TRBJ2-1; V: TRBV24-1; D: .; CDR3: CATSDLGPGGYNEQFF; DNA: TGTGCCACCAGTGATTTGGGGCCAGGGGGGTACAATGAGCAGTTCTTC
size: once; J: TRBJ2-7; V: TRBV25-1; D: TRBD1; CDR3: CASSEFGTGGGNEQYF; DNA: TGTGCCAGCAGTGAATTTGGGACAGGGGGCGGGAATGAGCAGTACTTC
size: .; J: TRBJ1-2; V: TRBV10-3; D: TRBD1; CDR3: CAISESQGADGYTF; DNA: TGTGCCATCAGTGAATCACAGGGGGCGGATGGCTACACCTTC
size: .; J: TRBJ1-4; V: TRBV9; D: .; CDR3: CASSPRIPGEKLFF; DNA: TGTGCCAGCAGCCCCAGAATCCCGGGGGAAAAACTGTTTTTT
size: .; J: TRBJ2-5; V: TRBV11-2; D: .; CDR3: CASSSGRLAGETQYF; DNA: TGTGCCAGCAGCTCGGGACGGCTGGCAGGAGAGACCCAGTACTTC